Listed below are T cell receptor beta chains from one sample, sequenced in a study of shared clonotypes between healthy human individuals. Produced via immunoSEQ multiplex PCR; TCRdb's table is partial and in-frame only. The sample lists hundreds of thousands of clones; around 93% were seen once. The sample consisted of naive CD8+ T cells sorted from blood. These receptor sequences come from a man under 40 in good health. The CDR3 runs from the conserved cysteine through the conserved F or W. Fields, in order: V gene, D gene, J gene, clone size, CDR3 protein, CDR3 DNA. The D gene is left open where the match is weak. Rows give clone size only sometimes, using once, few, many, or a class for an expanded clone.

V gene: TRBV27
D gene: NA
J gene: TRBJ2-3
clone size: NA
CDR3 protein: CASSPSYGALTDTQYF
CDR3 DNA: TGTGCCAGCAGTCCGTCTTACGGGGCCCTCACAGATACGCAGTATTTT

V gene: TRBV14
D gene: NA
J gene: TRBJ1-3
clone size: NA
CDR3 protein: CASSQPPIRNTIYF
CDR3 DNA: TGTGCCAGCAGCCAACCACCGATAAGAAACACCATATATTTT

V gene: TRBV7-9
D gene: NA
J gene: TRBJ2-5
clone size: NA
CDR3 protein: CASSLVGAAETQYF
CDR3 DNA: TGTGCCAGCAGCTTAGTCGGCGCAGCCGAGACCCAGTACTTC

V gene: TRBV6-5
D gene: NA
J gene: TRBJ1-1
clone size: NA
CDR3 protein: CASSLAVNTEAFF
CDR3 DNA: TGTGCCAGCAGTTTGGCGGTGAACACTGAAGCTTTCTTT

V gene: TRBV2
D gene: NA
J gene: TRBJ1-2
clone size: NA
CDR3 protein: CASSEPPPDSYGYTF
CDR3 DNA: TGTGCCAGCAGTGAACCCCCACCAGATTCCTATGGCTACACCTTC

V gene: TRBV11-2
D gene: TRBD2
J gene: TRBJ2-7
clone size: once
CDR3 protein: CASSPSGSVYEQYF
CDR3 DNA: TGTGCCAGCAGCCCCAGCGGGAGTGTCTACGAGCAGTACTTC

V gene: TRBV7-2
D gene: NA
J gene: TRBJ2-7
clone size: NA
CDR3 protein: CASFLPGSSYEQYF
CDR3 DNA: TGTGCCAGTTTTCTCCCGGGAAGCTCCTACGAGCAGTACTTC

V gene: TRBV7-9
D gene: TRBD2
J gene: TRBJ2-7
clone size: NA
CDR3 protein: CASSRGLAGDYEQYF
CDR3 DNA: TGTGCCAGCAGCCGGGGACTAGCGGGAGACTACGAGCAGTACTTC

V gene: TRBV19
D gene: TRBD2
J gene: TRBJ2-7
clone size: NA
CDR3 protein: CASSWKPGGDYEQYF
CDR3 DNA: TGTGCCAGTAGTTGGAAACCCGGGGGGGATTACGAGCAGTACTTC

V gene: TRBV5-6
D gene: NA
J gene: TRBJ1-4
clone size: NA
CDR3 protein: CASSLEGNEKLFF
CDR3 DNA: TGTGCCAGCAGCCTGGAGGGGAATGAAAAACTGTTTTTT

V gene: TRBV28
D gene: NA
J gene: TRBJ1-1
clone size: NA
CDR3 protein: CASSNFGTENTEAFF
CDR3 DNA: TGTGCCAGCAGCAACTTTGGGACCGAGAACACTGAAGCTTTCTTT

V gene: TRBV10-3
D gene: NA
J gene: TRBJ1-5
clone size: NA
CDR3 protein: CAISVGGEQPQHF
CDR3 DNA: TGTGCCATCAGTGTAGGAGGGGAGCAGCCCCAGCATTTT

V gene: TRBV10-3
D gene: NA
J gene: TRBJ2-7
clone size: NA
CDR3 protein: CAIMGDGEQYF
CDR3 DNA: TGTGCCATCATGGGGGATGGCGAGCAGTACTTC

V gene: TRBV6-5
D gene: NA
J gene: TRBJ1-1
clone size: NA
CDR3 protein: CASSYKDRWTEAFF
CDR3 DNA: TGTGCCAGCAGTTACAAGGATCGGTGGACTGAAGCTTTCTTT

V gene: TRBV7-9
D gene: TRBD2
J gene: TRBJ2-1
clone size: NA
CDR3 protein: CASSTGTSGMTYNEQFF
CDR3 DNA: TGTGCCAGCAGCACAGGGACTAGCGGAATGACCTACAATGAGCAGTTCTTC

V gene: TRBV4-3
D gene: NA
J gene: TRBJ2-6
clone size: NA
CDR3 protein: CASSQDLLIGGPGANVLTF
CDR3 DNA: TGCGCCAGCAGCCAAGATCTGTTAATCGGGGGGCCTGGGGCCAACGTCCTGACTTTC

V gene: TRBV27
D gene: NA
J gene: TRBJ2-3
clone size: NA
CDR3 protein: CASSYLPGSQGTDTQYF
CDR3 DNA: TGTGCCAGCAGTTACCTCCCGGGAAGTCAAGGCACAGATACGCAGTATTTT

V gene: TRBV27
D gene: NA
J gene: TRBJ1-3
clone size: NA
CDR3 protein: CASSLRSSGNTIYF
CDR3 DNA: TGTGCCAGCAGTTTAAGGAGCTCTGGAAACACCATATATTTT

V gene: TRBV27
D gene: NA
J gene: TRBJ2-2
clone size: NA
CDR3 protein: CASSFDSDGPWELFF
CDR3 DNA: TGTGCCAGCAGTTTTGACTCGGACGGACCCTGGGAGCTGTTTTTT

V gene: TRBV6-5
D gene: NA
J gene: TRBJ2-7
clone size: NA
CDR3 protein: CASSHQAFSYEQYF
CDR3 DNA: TGTGCCAGCAGCCACCAGGCCTTCTCCTACGAGCAGTACTTC

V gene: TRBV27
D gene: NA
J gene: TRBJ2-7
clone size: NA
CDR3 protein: CASSIGGRATYEQYF
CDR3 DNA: TGTGCCAGCAGTATTGGTGGCAGGGCGACCTACGAGCAGTACTTC

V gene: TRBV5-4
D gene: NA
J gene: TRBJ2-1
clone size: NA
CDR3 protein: CASSLGTYNEQFF
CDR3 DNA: TGTGCCAGCAGCTTGGGAACTTACAATGAGCAGTTCTTC

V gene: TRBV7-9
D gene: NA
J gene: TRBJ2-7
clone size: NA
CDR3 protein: CASSSSGTPGYEQYF
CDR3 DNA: TGTGCCAGCAGCTCCTCCGGGACTCCGGGTTACGAGCAGTACTTC

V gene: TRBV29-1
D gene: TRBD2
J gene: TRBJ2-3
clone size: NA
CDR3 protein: CSVEGGAGGRADTQYF
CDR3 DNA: TGCAGCGTCGAAGGCGGAGCGGGAGGGCGCGCAGATACGCAGTATTTT

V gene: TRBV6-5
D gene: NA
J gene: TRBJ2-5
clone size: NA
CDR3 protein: CASSYSSLETQYF
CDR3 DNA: TGTGCCAGCAGTTACTCTAGCTTGGAGACCCAGTACTTC

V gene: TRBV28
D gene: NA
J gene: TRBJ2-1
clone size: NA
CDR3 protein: CASSLLRAYNEQFF
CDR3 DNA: TGTGCCAGCAGCCTACTTAGGGCCTACAATGAGCAGTTCTTC

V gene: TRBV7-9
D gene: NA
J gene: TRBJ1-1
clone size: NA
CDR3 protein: CASSSENDMNTEAFF
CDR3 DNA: TGTGCCAGCAGCTCGGAAAACGACATGAACACTGAAGCTTTCTTT